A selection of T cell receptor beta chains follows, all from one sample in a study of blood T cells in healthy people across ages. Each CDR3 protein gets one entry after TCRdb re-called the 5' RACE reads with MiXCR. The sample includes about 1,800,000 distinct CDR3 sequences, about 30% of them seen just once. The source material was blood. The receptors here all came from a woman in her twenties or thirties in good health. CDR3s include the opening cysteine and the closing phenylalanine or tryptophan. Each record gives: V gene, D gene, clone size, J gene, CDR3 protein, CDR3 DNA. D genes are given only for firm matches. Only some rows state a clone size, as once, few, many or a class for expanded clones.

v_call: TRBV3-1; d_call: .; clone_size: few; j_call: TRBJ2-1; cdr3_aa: CASSQGGFYNEQFF; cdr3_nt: TGTGCCAGCAGCCAAGGGGGGTTTTACAATGAGCAGTTCTTC
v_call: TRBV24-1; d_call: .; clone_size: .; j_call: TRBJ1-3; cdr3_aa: CVTSQNSGNTIYF; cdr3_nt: TGTGTCACCAGTCAAAATTCCGGAAACACCATATATTTT
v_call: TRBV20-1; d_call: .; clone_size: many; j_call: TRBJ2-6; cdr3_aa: CSARSPGANVLTF; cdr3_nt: TGCAGTGCTAGAAGCCCTGGGGCCAACGTCCTGACTTTC
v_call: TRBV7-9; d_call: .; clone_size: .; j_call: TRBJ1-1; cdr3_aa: CASSRDYRNTEAFF; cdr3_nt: TGTGCCAGCAGCCGGGACTACCGGAACACTGAAGCTTTCTTT
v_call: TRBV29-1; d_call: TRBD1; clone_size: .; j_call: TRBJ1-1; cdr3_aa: CSVDEAGQARTEAFF; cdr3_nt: TGCAGCGTTGACGAGGCGGGACAGGCCCGAACTGAAGCTTTCTTT
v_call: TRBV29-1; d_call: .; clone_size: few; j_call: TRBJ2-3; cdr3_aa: CSVGQYSTDTQYF; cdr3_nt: TGCAGCGTAGGACAGTATAGCACAGATACGCAGTATTTT
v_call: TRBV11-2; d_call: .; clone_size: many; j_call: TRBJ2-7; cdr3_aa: CASSLFGNAYEQYF; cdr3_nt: TGTGCCAGCAGCTTATTTGGTAATGCCTACGAGCAGTACTTC
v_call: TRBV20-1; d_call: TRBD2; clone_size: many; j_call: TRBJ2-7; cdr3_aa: CSARDGTSGRAKEQYF; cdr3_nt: TGCAGTGCTAGAGACGGGACTAGCGGGAGGGCCAAAGAGCAGTACTTC
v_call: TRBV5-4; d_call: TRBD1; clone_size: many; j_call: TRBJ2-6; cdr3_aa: CASGGYGQGGSSGANVLTF; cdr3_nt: TGTGCCAGCGGTGGATATGGACAGGGGGGCAGTTCTGGGGCCAACGTCCTGACTTTC
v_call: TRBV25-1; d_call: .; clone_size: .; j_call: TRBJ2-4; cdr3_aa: CASRVGEQYF; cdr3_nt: TGTGCCAGCAGGGTGGGTGAGCAGTACTTC
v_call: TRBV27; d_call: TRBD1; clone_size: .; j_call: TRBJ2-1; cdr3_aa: CASSRTGLGNEQFF; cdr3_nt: TGTGCCAGCAGTCGGACAGGGTTGGGGAATGAGCAGTTCTTC
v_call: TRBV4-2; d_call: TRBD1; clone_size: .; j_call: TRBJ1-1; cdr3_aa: CASSQETGGFPEAFF; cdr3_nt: TGTGCCAGCAGCCAAGAAACAGGGGGCTTCCCTGAAGCTTTCTTT
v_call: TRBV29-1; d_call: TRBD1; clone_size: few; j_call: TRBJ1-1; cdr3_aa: CSVTAGTGGTEAFF; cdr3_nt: TGCAGCGTCACGGCGGGGACAGGGGGCACTGAAGCTTTCTTT
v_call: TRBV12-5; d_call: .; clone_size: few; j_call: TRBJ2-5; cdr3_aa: CASGLRRGQETQYF; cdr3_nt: TGTGCTAGTGGTTTGCGGAGGGGTCAAGAGACCCAGTACTTC
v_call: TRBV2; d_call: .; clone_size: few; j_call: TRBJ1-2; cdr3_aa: CANSVLFRVYGYTF; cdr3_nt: TGTGCCAACAGTGTTCTCTTCAGGGTCTATGGCTACACCTTC
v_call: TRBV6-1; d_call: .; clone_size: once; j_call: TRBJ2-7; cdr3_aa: CASSEVKGREQYF; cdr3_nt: TGTGCCAGCAGTGAAGTTAAGGGTCGCGAGCAGTACTTC
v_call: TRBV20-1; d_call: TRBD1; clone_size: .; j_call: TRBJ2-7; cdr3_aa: CSARDGRGLEQYF; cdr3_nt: TGCAGTGCTAGAGACGGCAGGGGGCTCGAGCAGTACTTC
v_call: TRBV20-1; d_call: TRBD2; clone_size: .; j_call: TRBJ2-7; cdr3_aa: CSARRASGGSSYEQYF; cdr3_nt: TGCAGTGCTAGACGGGCCTCGGGCGGGAGCTCCTACGAGCAGTACTTC
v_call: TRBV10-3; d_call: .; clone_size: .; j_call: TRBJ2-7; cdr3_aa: CAISEGGGRYEQYF; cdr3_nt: TGTGCCATCAGTGAGGGAGGGGGGCGATACGAGCAGTACTTC
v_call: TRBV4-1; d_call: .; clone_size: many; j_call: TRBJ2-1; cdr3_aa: CASSQAGTPVYNEQFF; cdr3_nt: TGCGCCAGCAGCCAAGCCGGGACACCTGTTTACAATGAGCAGTTCTTC
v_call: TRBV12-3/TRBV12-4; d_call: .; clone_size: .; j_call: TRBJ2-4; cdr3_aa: CASSVPLAKNIQYF; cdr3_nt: TGTGCCAGCAGTGTTCCCTTAGCCAAAAACATTCAGTACTTC
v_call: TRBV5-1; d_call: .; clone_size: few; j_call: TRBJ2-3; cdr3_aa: CASSFTGQKADTQYF; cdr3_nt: TGCGCCAGCAGCTTTACGGGACAAAAGGCAGATACGCAGTATTTT
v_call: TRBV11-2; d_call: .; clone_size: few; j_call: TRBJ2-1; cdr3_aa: CASSNRAGRKEFF; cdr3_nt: TGTGCCAGCAGCAATAGGGCGGGACGTAAGGAGTTCTTC
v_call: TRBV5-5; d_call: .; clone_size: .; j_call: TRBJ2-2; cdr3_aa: CTSSLPYHGGTGELFF; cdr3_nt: TGTACCAGCAGCCTCCCCTACCACGGTGGCACCGGGGAGCTGTTTTTT
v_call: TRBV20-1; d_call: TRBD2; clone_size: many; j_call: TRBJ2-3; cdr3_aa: CSARAGGATDTQYF; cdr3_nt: TGCAGTGCTAGAGCCGGGGGGGCTACAGATACGCAGTATTTT
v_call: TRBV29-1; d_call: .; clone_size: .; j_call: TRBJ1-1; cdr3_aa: CSVGGHLQPEAFF; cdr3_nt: TGCAGCGTTGGGGGCCACCTCCAACCTGAAGCTTTCTTT
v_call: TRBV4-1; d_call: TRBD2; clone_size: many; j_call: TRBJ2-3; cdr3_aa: CASSQAPGGRTDTQYF; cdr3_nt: TGCGCCAGCAGCCAAGCCCCGGGGGGGCGCACAGATACGCAGTATTTT
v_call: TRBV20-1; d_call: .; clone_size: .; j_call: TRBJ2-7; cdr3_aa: CSTQTQHSYEQYF; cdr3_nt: TGCAGTACCCAGACCCAACACTCCTACGAGCAGTACTTC
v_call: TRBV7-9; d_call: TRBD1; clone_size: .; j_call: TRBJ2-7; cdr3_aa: CASSRQGYDGYYEQYF; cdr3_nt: TGTGCCAGCAGCCGACAGGGGTACGACGGGTACTACGAGCAGTACTTC
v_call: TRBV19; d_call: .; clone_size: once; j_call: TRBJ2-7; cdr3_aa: CASSNGGRDYEQYF; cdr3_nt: TGTGCCAGTAGTAACGGGGGCAGGGACTACGAGCAGTACTTC
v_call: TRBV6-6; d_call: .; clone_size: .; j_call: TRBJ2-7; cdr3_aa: CASRKRDGTYEQYF; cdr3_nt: TGTGCCAGCAGAAAACGGGACGGTACCTACGAGCAGTACTTC
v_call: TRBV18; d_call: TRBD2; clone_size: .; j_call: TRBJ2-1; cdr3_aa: CASSGLADNEQFF; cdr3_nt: TGTGCCAGCTCGGGACTAGCGGACAATGAGCAGTTCTTC
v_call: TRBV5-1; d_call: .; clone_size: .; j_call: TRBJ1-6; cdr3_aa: CASSLKGYDSPLHF; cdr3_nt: TGCGCCAGCAGCTTAAAAGGTTACGATTCACCCCTCCACTTT
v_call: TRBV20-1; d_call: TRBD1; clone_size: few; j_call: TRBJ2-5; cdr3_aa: CSAGRDRGQETQYF; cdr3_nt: TGCAGTGCTGGCCGGGACAGGGGGCAGGAGACCCAGTACTTC
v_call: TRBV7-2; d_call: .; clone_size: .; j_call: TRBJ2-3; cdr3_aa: CASSQSSSTQYF; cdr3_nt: TGTGCCAGCAGCCAGTCGTCCAGTACGCAGTATTTT
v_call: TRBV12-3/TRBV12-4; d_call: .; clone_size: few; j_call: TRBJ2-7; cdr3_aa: CASGADYEQYF; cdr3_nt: TGTGCCAGCGGGGCGGACTACGAGCAGTACTTC
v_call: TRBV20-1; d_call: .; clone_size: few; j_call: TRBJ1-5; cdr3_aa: CSVKKGSEQPQHF; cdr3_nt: TGCAGTGTTAAAAAGGGGTCTGAGCAGCCCCAGCATTTT
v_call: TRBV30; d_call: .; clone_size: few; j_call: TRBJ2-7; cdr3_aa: CAWSVMTSSSYEQYF; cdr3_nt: TGTGCCTGGAGTGTAATGACATCTTCTTCCTACGAGCAGTACTTC
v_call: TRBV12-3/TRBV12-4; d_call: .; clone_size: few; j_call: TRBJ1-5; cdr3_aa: CASSLPGAVEPQHF; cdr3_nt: TGTGCCAGCAGTTTACCAGGGGCTGTGGAGCCCCAGCATTTT
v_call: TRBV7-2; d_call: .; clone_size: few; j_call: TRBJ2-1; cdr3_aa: CASSLDSEYNEQFF; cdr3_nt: TGTGCCAGCAGCTTGGACAGCGAATACAATGAGCAGTTCTTC
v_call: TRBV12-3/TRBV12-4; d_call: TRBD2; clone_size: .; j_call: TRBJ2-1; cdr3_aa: CASTGGGLARGPYNEQFF; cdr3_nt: TGTGCCAGCACCGGCGGGGGACTAGCGAGGGGCCCCTACAATGAGCAGTTCTTC
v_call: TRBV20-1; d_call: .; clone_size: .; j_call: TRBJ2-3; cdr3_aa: CSAHSELQSTDTQYF; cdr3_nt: TGCAGTGCTCACTCGGAGCTCCAGAGCACAGATACGCAGTATTTT
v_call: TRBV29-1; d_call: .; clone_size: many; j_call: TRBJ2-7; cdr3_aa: CSVEGPRDTYEQYF; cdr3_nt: TGCAGCGTTGAAGGGCCCCGGGACACTTACGAGCAGTACTTC
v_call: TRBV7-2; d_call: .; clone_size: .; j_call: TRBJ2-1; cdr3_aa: CASSLDRLVGEDEQFF; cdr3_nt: TGTGCCAGCAGCTTAGATCGTCTAGTGGGAGAAGATGAGCAGTTCTTC
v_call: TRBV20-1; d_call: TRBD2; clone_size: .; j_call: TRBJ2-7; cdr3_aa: CSASAGGLVYEQYF; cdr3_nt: TGCAGTGCTTCGGCGGGAGGCTTGGTCTATGAGCAGTACTTC
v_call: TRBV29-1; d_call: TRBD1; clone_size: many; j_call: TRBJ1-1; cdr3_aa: CSGGTGNTEAFF; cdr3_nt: TGCAGCGGCGGGACAGGGAACACTGAAGCTTTCTTT
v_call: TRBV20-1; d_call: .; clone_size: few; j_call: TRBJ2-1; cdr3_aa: CSATRGDFYNEQFF; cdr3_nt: TGCAGTGCCACTCGAGGGGACTTCTACAATGAGCAGTTCTTC
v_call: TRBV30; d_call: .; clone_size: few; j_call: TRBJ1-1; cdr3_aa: CAWSVPDRQYEAFF; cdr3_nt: TGTGCCTGGAGTGTCCCGGACAGACAATATGAAGCTTTCTTT
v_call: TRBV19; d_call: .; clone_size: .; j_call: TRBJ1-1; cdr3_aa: CASSPLTGGTLSEAFF; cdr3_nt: TGTGCCAGTAGTCCCCTAACCGGGGGGACTTTATCTGAAGCTTTCTTT
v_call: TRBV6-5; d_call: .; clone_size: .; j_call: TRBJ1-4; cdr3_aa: CASRRGRTNEKLFF; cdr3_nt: TGTGCCAGCCGTCGTGGGCGAACTAATGAAAAACTGTTTTTT
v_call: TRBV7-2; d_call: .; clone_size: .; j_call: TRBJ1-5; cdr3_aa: CASSLEFGGINQPQHF; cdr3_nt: TGTGCCAGCAGCTTAGAGTTTGGGGGAATCAATCAGCCCCAGCATTTT